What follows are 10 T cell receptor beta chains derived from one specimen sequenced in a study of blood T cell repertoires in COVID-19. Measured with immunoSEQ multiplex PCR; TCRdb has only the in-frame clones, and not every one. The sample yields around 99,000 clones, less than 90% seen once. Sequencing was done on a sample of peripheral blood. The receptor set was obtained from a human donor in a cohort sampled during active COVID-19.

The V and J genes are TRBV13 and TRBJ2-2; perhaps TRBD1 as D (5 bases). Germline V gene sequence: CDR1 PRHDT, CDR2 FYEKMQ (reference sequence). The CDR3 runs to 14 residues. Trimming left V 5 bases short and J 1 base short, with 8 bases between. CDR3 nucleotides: TGTGCCAGCAGCCCTACAGGGAACACCGGGGAGCTGTTTTTT. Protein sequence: CASSPTGNTGELFF.

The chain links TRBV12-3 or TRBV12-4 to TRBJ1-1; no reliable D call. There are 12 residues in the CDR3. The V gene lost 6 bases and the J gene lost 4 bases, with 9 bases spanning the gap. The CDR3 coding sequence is TGTGCCAGCAGATTATGGCTCACTGAAGCTTTCTTT. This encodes CASRLWLTEAFF.

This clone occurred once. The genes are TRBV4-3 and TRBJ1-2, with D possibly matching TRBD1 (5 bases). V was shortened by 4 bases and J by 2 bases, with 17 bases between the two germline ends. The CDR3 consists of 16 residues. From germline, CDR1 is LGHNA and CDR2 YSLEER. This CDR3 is CASSRGGPTANYGYTF. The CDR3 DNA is TGCGCCAGCAGCCGGGGGGGTCCGACAGCCAACTATGGCTACACCTTC.

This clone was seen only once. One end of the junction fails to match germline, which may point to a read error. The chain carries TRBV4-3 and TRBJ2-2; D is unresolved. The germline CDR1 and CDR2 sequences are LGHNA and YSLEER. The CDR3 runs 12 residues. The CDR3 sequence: CASSRNIGELFF. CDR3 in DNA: TGCGCCAGCAGCCGTAACATCGGGGAGCTGTTTTTT.

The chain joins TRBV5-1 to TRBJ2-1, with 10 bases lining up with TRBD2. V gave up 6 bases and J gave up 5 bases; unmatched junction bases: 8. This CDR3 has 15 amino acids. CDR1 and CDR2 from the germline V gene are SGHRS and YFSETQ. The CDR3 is CASTLTSGTNNEQFF. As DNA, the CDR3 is TGCGCCAGCACCTTAACTAGCGGGACAAACAATGAGCAGTTCTTC.

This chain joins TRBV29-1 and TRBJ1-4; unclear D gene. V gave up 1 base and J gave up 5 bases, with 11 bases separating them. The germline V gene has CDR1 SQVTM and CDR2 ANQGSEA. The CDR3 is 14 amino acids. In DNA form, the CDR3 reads TGCAGCGTTGAAGCGGGTACGGGGAATGAAAAACTGTTTTTT. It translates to CSVEAGTGNEKLFF.

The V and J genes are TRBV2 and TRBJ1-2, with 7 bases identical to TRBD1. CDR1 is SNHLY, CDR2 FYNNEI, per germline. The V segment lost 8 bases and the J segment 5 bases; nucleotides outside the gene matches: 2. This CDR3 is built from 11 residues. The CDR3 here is CASGTAYGYTF. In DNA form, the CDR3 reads TGTGCCAGCGGGACAGCTTATGGCTACACCTTC. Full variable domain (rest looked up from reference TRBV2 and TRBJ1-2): EPEVTQTPSHQVTQMGQEVILRCVPISNHLYFYWYRQILGQKVEFLVSFYNNEISEKSEIFDDQFSVERPDGSNFTLKIRSTKLEDSAMYFCASGTAYGYTFGSGTRLTVV.

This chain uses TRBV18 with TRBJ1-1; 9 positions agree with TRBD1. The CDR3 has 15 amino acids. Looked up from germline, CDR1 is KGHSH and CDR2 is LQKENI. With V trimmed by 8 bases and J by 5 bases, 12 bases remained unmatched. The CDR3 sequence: CASTPGQGAGTEAFF. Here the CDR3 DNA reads TGTGCCAGCACCCCGGGACAGGGAGCCGGTACTGAAGCTTTCTTT.

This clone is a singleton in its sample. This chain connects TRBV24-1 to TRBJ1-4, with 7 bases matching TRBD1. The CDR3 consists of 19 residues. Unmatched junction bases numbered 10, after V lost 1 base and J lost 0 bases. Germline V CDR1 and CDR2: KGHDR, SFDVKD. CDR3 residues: CATSDLSQDRRATNEKLFF. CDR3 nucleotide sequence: TGTGCCACCAGTGATTTAAGTCAGGACAGGAGGGCAACTAATGAAAAACTGTTTTTT.

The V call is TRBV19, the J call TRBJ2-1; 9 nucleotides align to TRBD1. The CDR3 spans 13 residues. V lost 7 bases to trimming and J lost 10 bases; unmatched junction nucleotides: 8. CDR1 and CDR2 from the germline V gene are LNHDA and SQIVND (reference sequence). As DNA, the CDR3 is TGTGCCAGTACTGAACAGGGGGCGAGGGAGCAGTTCTTC. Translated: CASTEQGAREQFF.